The sequence of this T cell receptor (beta chain) was determined in a study of cytomegalovirus exposure and HLA in healthy donors. Regarding the study as a whole: Researchers left out some V segments, among them TRBV6-2 and TRBV6-3, as indistinguishable. Accurate predictions that matched the HLA-A and HLA-B alleles of most subjects were reportedly made from TCR beta sequences. The study listed approximately 170 cytomegalovirus-associated TCR beta chains.

It was with 60 Vbeta and 13 Jbeta primers that the PCR ran. Clones were read by immunoSEQ multiplex PCR, and TCRdb kept only the in-frame ones, dropping some. The data hold 100,000 to 150,000 clones, with about 81% observed a single time. As regards this clone: Its specificity is not known.

The CDR3 spans 18 residues. Germline trimming cut 0 bases from V and 7 bases from J; bases unmatched to any gene: 9. Germline CDR1 is LGHNT and CDR2 is FRNRAP. All the people who gave samples were healthy bone marrow donors. Sequencing was carried out using PBMCs. This receptor was identified in a woman between 25 and 40 years old in good health and CMV-seronegative. J is TRBJ1-6 and V is TRBV12-5, with 10 bases aligning to TRBD1. The chain's CDR3 is CASGLVLTGGRGNSPLHF. In DNA, the CDR3 is TGTGCTAGTGGTTTGGTACTGACAGGGGGCCGGGGCAATTCACCCCTCCACTTT.